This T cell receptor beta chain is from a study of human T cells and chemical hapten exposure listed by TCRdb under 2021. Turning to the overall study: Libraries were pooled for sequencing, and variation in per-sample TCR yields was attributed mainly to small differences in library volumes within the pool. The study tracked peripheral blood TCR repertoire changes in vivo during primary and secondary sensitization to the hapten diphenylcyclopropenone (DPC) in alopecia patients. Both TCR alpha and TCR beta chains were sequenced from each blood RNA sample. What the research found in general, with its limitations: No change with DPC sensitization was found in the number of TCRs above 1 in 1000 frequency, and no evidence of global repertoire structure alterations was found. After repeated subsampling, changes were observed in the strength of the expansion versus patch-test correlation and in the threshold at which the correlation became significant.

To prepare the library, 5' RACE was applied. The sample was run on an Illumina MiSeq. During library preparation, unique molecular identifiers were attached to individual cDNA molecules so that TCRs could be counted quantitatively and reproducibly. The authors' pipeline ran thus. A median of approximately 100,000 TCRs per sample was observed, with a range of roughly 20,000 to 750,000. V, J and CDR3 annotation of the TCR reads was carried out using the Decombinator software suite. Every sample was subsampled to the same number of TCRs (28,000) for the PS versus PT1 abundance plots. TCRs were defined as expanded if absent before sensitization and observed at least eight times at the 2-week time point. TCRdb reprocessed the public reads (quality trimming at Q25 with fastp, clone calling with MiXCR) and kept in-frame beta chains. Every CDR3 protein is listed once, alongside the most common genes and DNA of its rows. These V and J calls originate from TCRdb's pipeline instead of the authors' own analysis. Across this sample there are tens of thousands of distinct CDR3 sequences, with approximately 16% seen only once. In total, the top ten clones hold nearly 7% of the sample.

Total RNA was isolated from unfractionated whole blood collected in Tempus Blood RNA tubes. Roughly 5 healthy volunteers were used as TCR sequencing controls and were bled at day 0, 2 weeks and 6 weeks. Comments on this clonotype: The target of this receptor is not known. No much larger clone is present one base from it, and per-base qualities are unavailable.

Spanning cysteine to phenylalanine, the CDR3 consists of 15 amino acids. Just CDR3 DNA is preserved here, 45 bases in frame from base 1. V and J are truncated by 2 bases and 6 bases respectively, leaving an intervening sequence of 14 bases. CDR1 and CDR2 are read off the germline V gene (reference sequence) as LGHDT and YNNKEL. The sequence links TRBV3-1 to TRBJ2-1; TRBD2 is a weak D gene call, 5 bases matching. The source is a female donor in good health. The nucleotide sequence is TGTGCCAGCAGCCAATGGTCCTCTAGCTTCAATGAGCAGTTCTTC. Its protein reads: CASSQWSSSFNEQFF.